This T cell receptor beta chain was identified during a study of blood T cell repertoires in COVID-19. The wider study: Researchers got acute and convalescent COVID-19 samples from the United States, Italy and Spain.

The CDR3 covers 13 residues. CDR1 and CDR2 (germline): GTSNPN, SVGIG (reference sequence). V lost 0 bases and J 4 bases, leaving 7 bases between the germline ends. Per the authors' pipeline: Reference gene primer amplification gave nucleated cell count estimates. TCRdb's copy holds only in-frame clones and misses some; the assay was immunoSEQ multiplex PCR. The V and J calls and clone size are taken from that table; D and trimming were inferred from the DNA. The data show about 260,000 clones, 88% seen once. The V gene is TRBV30, the J gene TRBJ1-5, with D unresolved. Source material: peripheral blood. This TCR derives from a man in his 60s who had recovered from COVID-19. DNA for the CDR3: TGTGCCTGGAGTGTAGGAGATAATCAGCCCCAGCATTTT. This sequence encodes CAWSVGDNQPQHF.